This T cell receptor beta chain was retrieved from a study of T cells expressing NK-cell markers. Study overall: CD3+CD56+NKG2C+, CD3+CD56+NKG2C- and CD3+CD56-NKG2C+ T cells, once sorted, supplied the TCR beta repertoires.

On this clonotype: Its antigen is currently unknown.

Study-wide points: Dominant NKG2C+ clonotypes in five to seven donors made up roughly 1.0-7.5% of CD8+ T cells.

Synthesis of TCR beta cDNA relied on 5'RACE template switching carrying UMIs. TCRdb reprocessed the 5' RACE reads and stores each CDR3 protein as one record, lacking DNA. This sample's clone table lists a few hundred thousand distinct CDR3 sequences. Germline CDR1 is MNHEY and CDR2 is SMNVEV (reference sequence). The CDR3 spans 14 residues. The chain recombines TRBV27 with TRBJ1-2; the D call from TCRdb, TRBD1, cannot be confirmed without DNA. Sequencing was carried out using blood T cells: a sorted CD56 or NKG2C T cell subset, CD4+ or CD8+ T cells, or bulk PBMC T cells (not recorded which). This receptor was obtained from a man aged 18 to 30 in good health. CDR3 sequence: CASSRGATNYGYTF.